This T cell receptor beta chain was sequenced for a study of blood T cell repertoires in COVID-19. Study in general: Some COVID-19 samples were acute and others convalescent; all came from the United States, Italy and Spain.

Authors' methods: Nucleated cell counts were estimated from reference gene primer amplification. Measured with immunoSEQ multiplex PCR; TCRdb has only the in-frame clones, and not every one. V, J and clone size were drawn from that table, and D and trimming were deduced from the DNA. The sample has a few hundred thousand clones, about 88% seen once; the top ten hold under 4.5%. Germline V CDR1 and CDR2: DFQATT, SNEGSKA (reference sequence). This CDR3 is 11 amino acids long. V shed 5 bases and J shed 2 bases, with 5 bases lying between them. Participants, about 18 to 100 years old, spanned some 23 US areas. Each participant's cohort was designated according to participant-reported clinical history.

The sample consisted of PBMCs or T cells enriched from blood (not recorded which). This clonotype was obtained from a man aged 30 to 39 with acute COVID-19. V gene TRBV20-1 combines with J gene TRBJ2-3; D ambiguous. CDR3 sequence: CSAQHTDTQYF. In DNA form, the CDR3 reads TGCAGTGCTCAACACACAGATACGCAGTATTTT.